These 32 T cell receptor beta chains share one sample of origin, sequenced in a study of T cells after yellow fever vaccination. From the 5' RACE reads, TCRdb called clonotypes with MiXCR, one entry per CDR3 protein. Of some 320,000 distinct CDR3 sequences in the sample, around a tenth are singletons; the top ten hold about 3.3%. The specimen comprised CD4+ T cells sorted from PBMCs, sampled 45 days after the yellow fever booster vaccination. These receptors came from a young man who received the YFV17D yellow fever vaccine.

V usage is TRBV29-1 and J usage is TRBJ2-3; 12 positions agree with TRBD2. Germline V gene sequence: CDR1 SQVTM, CDR2 ANQGSEA. This CDR3 region has 15 residues. The V segment lost 4 bases and the J segment 1 base; nucleotides outside the gene matches: 3. CDR3: CSVVRLAGGTDTQYF. CDR3 coding DNA: TGCAGCGTTGTCAGACTAGCGGGGGGCACAGATACGCAGTATTTT.

This sequence joins TRBV20-1 and TRBJ2-5; 7 positions match TRBD1. This CDR3 is 17 amino acids long. CDR1 DFQATT and CDR2 SNEGSKA come from the germline V gene (reference sequence). V trimming: 0 bases; J trimming: 0 bases; junction bases outside the gene matches: 10. The CDR3 bases are TGCAGTGCTAGAGATATGCGTGAGGGGGCCGACCAAGAGACCCAGTACTTC. Translated: CSARDMREGADQETQYF.

The gene calls are TRBV12-3 or TRBV12-4 and TRBJ2-7; D is perhaps TRBD1 (6 bases). The CDR3 covers 15 residues. The germline V and J ends were trimmed by 6 bases and 9 bases, with 24 bases remaining between them. Here the CDR3 reads CASRPTGSLLRGQYF. CDR3 DNA sequence: TGTGCCAGCAGGCCGACAGGCTCTCTCCTACGAGGGCAGTACTTC.

As DNA, the CDR3 is TGTGCCAGCAGCCAGGGCCATAATTCACCCCTCCACTTT. It is translated as CASSQGHNSPLHF. The chain recombines TRBV28 with TRBJ1-6; possibly TRBD1 for D (5 bases). CDR1 and CDR2 from the germline V gene are MDHEN and SYDVKM. Trimming removed 6 bases at V and 5 bases at J, with 8 bases between. The CDR3 is 13 amino acids.

This chain uses TRBV5-6 with TRBJ1-1; D possibly corresponds to TRBD1 (5 bases). V lost 4 bases and J 4 bases, leaving 17 bases between the germline ends. Per germline, CDR1 SGHDT and CDR2 YYEEEE. The CDR3 is made up of 15 amino acids. The CDR3 DNA is TGTGCCAGCAGCCTGGGGGGGAACCGGGGCACTGAAGCTTTCTTT. Translating it yields CASSLGGNRGTEAFF. Drawing the rest from reference TRBV5-6 and TRBJ1-1, the complete variable domain is DAGVTQSPTHLIKTRGQQVTLRCSPKSGHDTVSWYQQALGQGPQFIFQYYEEEERQRGNFPDRFSGHQFPNYSSELNVNALLLGDSALYLCASSLGGNRGTEAFFGQGTRLTVV.

This clonotype was detected only a few times. The rearrangement joins TRBV9 to TRBJ2-5; tentative D call: TRBD1 (7 bases). This CDR3 comprises 17 residues. V was trimmed by 2 bases and J by 2 bases, leaving 19 bases between them. CDR1 is SGDLS, CDR2 YYNGEE, per germline. CDR3 loop: CASSVYPGGTAQETQYF. The CDR3 bases are TGTGCCAGCAGCGTCTACCCTGGGGGGACAGCGCAAGAGACCCAGTACTTC. Full variable domain (outside the CDR3, taken from reference TRBV9 and TRBJ2-5): DSGVTQTPKHLITATGQRVTLRCSPRSGDLSVYWYQQSLDQGLQFLIQYYNGEERAKGNILERFSAQQFPDLHSELNLSSLELGDSALYFCASSVYPGGTAQETQYFGPGTRLLVL.

This clonotype was seen more than once but under ten times. The chain carries TRBV5-1 and TRBJ2-3; D ambiguous. The CDR3 length is 15 residues. Between the trimmed V and J ends, which lost 2 bases and 0 bases, there was a span of 10 bases. Germline assignment: CDR1 SGHRS and CDR2 YFSETQ. In DNA form, the CDR3 reads TGCGCCAGCAGCTTACGACGAGGTAGCACAGATACGCAGTATTTT. Its translation is CASSLRRGSTDTQYF.

This clonotype came up a few times. The chain carries TRBV4-1 and TRBJ2-3; 9 bases line up with TRBD2. Per the germline V gene, CDR1 is MGHRA and CDR2 is YSYEKL. The CDR3 length is 16 residues. The V gene end was trimmed by 4 bases and the J gene end by 3 bases; junction bases not matched to a gene: 8. The CDR3 nucleotides read TGCGCCAGCAGCCGCCCGGCGGGGGGGCCGACAGATACGCAGTATTTT. It yields the protein CASSRPAGGPTDTQYF.

V usage is TRBV6-5 and J usage is TRBJ2-2; maybe TRBD1 (6 bases). V dropped 5 bases and J dropped 6 bases, with 13 bases sitting between them. Germline CDR1 is MNHEY and CDR2 is SVGAGI. This CDR3 is 14 amino acids long. CDR3 in DNA: TGTGCCAGCAGTGCAGGGGATATCGCCGGGGAGCTGTTTTTT. It encodes CASSAGDIAGELFF.

The table lists this clonotype with a few counts. The chain combines TRBV7-8 with TRBJ2-7, with D tentatively TRBD1 (5 bases). CDR1 is SGHVS and CDR2 is FQNEAQ in the germline V gene. V lost 0 bases and J lost 4, with 7 bases in between. This CDR3 is 13 amino acids long. The CDR3 nucleotides read TGTGCCAGCAGCTTAGCGGGGCCTTACGAGCAGTACGTC. This gives the protein CASSLAGPYEQYV.

This clonotype was observed a handful of times. This chain joins TRBV7-9 and TRBJ2-2; 12 nucleotides line up with TRBD1. Germline CDR1 SEHNR, CDR2 FQNEAQ (reference sequence). This CDR3 is 18 amino acids long. V was clipped by 3 bases and J by 7 bases; unmatched bases: 12. The CDR3 nucleotides are TGTGCCAGCAGCTTCAAGTTCCGGGACAGGGGGCATGGCGGGGAGCTGTTTTTT. Encoded protein: CASSFKFRDRGHGGELFF.

This clonotype was seen repeatedly, ten times or more. J is TRBJ2-4 and V is TRBV10-3, with a tentative D call TRBD1 (6 bases). CDR3 length: 15 amino acids. V was trimmed by 0 bases and J by 12 bases, leaving 18 bases between them. CDR1 and CDR2 (germline): ENHRY, SYGVKD. The CDR3 DNA reads TGTGCCATCAGTGAGTCATTAAAGGGGGAGAGGAATCAGTACTTC. This translates into CAISESLKGERNQYF.

In this sample, this clonotype turned up many times. The rearrangement links TRBV7-2 to TRBJ1-1, with D perhaps matching TRBD1 (5 bases). Germline V gene data show CDR1 as SGHTA and CDR2 as FQGNSA. Trimming shortened V by 5 bases and J by 6 bases, and 13 bases separated the two germline ends. The CDR3 runs 13 residues. CDR3 nucleotide sequence: TGTGCCAGCAGCGCAGGACACAGATCTGAAGCTTTCTTT. The encoded protein is CASSAGHRSEAFF.

This clonotype was counted ten times or more. The chain carries TRBV3-1 and TRBJ2-1; 9 bases agree with TRBD1. J gave up 9 bases and V 4 bases, and 4 bases lay outside the gene matches. Germline V lookup: CDR1 LGHDT, CDR2 YNNKEL (reference sequence). The CDR3 loop spans 13 amino acids. The CDR3 sequence: CASSLQGASEQFF. As DNA, the CDR3 is TGTGCCAGCAGCCTACAGGGGGCTAGTGAGCAGTTCTTC.

The V and J genes are TRBV7-9 and TRBJ1-1, with D tentatively TRBD1 (5 bases). The CDR3 contains 14 residues. Trimming removed 10 bases at V and 4 bases at J, with 19 bases between. The germline V gene has CDR1 SEHNR and CDR2 FQNEAQ (reference sequence). CDR3 nucleotides: TGTGCCACCCGGGGGTCCGGGGGAGTCACTGAAGCTTTCTTT. Translation: CATRGSGGVTEAFF.

CDR3 sequence (DNA): TGCAGTGCTAGACAAGGAGCGGGGGTTAACTACGAGCAGTACTTC. Protein product: CSARQGAGVNYEQYF. The chain recombines TRBV20-1 with TRBJ2-7, with TRBD2 matching 8 bases. J was trimmed by 3 bases and V by 2 bases; bases with no gene match: 9. The length of the CDR3 is 15 residues. Germline V gives CDR1 DFQATT, CDR2 SNEGSKA (reference sequence).

This clonotype turned up a few times. V is TRBV7-2 and J is TRBJ2-3; the D is unclear. Trimming removed 1 base from V and 1 base from J, with 6 bases in between. This CDR3 is 14 amino acids long. Germline CDR1 and CDR2: SGHTA and FQGNSA. In nucleotides, the CDR3 is TGTGCCAGCAGCTTAGAGATGGGCACAGATACGCAGTATTTT. Translating it yields CASSLEMGTDTQYF.

This chain connects TRBV3-2 to TRBJ1-5; TRBD1 is the table's D call, not checked against the DNA. TRBV3-2 is described as a pseudogene. CDR3 size: 16 residues. This chain's CDR3 is CASSQGGRGRNQPQHF. The CDR3 nucleotides are TGTGCCAGCAGCCAAGGAGGCAGGGGGAGGAATCAGCCCCAGCATTTT.

This clonotype was counted ten times or more. The gene calls are TRBV5-5 and TRBJ2-3; TRBD1 agrees at 10 bases. There are 14 residues in the CDR3. Germline CDR1 is SGHKS and CDR2 is YYEKEE (reference sequence). V was clipped by 5 bases and J by 4 bases; unmatched bases: 4. CDR3 nucleotides: TGTGCCAGCAGAAGGGACAGGGGCCCAGATACGCAGTATTTT. It yields the protein CASRRDRGPDTQYF. Filled out from reference TRBV5-5 and TRBJ2-3, the complete variable domain reads DAGVTQSPTHLIKTRGQQVTLRCSPISGHKSVSWYQQVLGQGPQFIFQYYEKEERGRGNFPDRFSARQFPNYSSELNVNALLLGDSALYLCASRRDRGPDTQYFGPGTRLTVL.

This clonotype was seen many times. The gene calls are TRBV6-6 and TRBJ2-1, with 7 positions matching TRBD1. V lost 5 bases to trimming and J lost 0 bases; unmatched junction nucleotides: 10. CDR3 length equals 17 residues. CDR1 and CDR2 (germline): MNHNY, SVGAGI (reference sequence). CDR3 DNA sequence: TGTGCCAGCAGTCCCTCGAGGACAGGTAGCTCCTACAATGAGCAGTTCTTC. Protein product: CASSPSRTGSSYNEQFF.

The chain carries TRBV20-1 and TRBJ2-1; 13 bases line up with TRBD2. The CDR3 runs to 15 residues. V trimming: 6 bases; J trimming: 7 bases; junction bases outside the gene matches: 9. In germline, CDR1 is DFQATT, CDR2 SNEGSKA (reference sequence). The CDR3, as DNA: TGCAGTGCACCCGCGACTAGCGGGGGGATAAATGAGCAGTTCTTC. This codes for CSAPATSGGINEQFF.

The chain joins TRBV4-2 to TRBJ2-2, with D perhaps being TRBD1 or TRBD2 (5 bases each). From germline, CDR1 is LGHNA and CDR2 YNFKEQ. The CDR3 contains 15 residues. The germline V and J ends were trimmed by 4 bases and 7 bases, with 16 bases remaining between them. The DNA of the CDR3 is TGTGCCAGCAGCCGGCCCGGGGCCACGGGCGGGGAGCTGTTTTTT. It is translated as CASSRPGATGGELFF.

The genes are TRBV7-7 and TRBJ2-5; D is ambiguous. With 5 bases removed from V and 5 bases from J, the gap between germline ends came to 18 bases. CDR1 is SSHAT, CDR2 FNYEAQ, per germline (reference sequence). This CDR3 is built from 15 residues. This CDR3 reads CASSLGSVAGETQYF. CDR3 DNA: TGTGCCAGCAGCCTCGGATCGGTCGCCGGGGAGACCCAGTACTTC.

This chain uses TRBV24-1 with TRBJ2-6; 7 nucleotides match TRBD1. V lost 7 bases, J lost 4 bases, and 6 bases stayed unmatched. This CDR3 has 15 residues. Looked up from germline, CDR1 is KGHDR and CDR2 is SFDVKD. In DNA, the CDR3 is TGTGCCACCAGCGAAGGGGGCGCGGGGGCCAACGTCCTGACTTTC. This sequence encodes CATSEGGAGANVLTF.

This clonotype came up a few times. The rearrangement uses TRBV9 and TRBJ2-7; D ambiguous. Trimming shortened V by 1 base and J by 0 bases, and 26 bases separated the two germline ends. Germline V gene data show CDR1 as SGDLS and CDR2 as YYNGEE. The CDR3 totals 20 residues. CDR3 sequence: CASSVWQDPTLRRDSYEQYV. The CDR3, as DNA: TGTGCCAGCAGCGTATGGCAGGACCCAACACTGAGGAGAGACTCCTACGAGCAGTACGTC.

This clonotype has a count of ten or more. The V gene is TRBV3-1, the J gene TRBJ1-2; D gene ambiguous. Germline V gene sequence: CDR1 LGHDT, CDR2 YNNKEL (reference sequence). The CDR3 has 15 residues. V shed 0 bases and J shed 1 base, with 9 bases lying between them. CDR3 sequence: CASSQELRRNYGYTF. The CDR3 DNA reads TGTGCCAGCAGCCAAGAACTACGGCGTAACTATGGCTACACCTTC.

This clonotype was detected only a few times. The CDR3 sequence is CAIMFEQDLTGELFF. CDR3 bases: TGTGCCATCATGTTCGAACAGGACCTCACCGGGGAGCTGTTTTTT. The chain couples TRBV10-3 to TRBJ2-2; perhaps TRBD1 as D (5 bases). Germline V gives CDR1 ENHRY, CDR2 SYGVKD. The V end lost 7 bases, the J end lost 4 bases, and 16 bases lay between the germline ends. The CDR3 has 15 amino acids.

A few counts support this clonotype. The V call is TRBV6-1, the J call TRBJ2-7, with D possibly being TRBD2 (7 bases). Germline values: CDR1 MNHNS, CDR2 SASEGT. The CDR3 is made up of 13 amino acids. Trimming cost V 6 bases and J 5 bases, with 14 bases left between them. CDR3 residues: CASRKGGGNEQYV. The CDR3 DNA reads TGTGCCAGCAGAAAGGGCGGGGGCAACGAGCAGTACGTC.

The CDR3 sequence: CASSPVGVQSYNEQYF. The CDR3 bases are TGTGCCAGCAGCCCGGTCGGGGTCCAATCATATAACGAGCAGTACTTC. The rearrangement joins TRBV7-9 to TRBJ2-7, with a weak D call TRBD2 (5 bases). CDR3 size: 16 residues. The V and J ends lost 5 bases and 5 bases respectively, with 22 bases between them. CDR1 is SEHNR, CDR2 FQNEAQ, per germline (reference sequence).

This clonotype was seen ten or more times. V and J are TRBV3-1 and TRBJ2-3; no firm D call. This CDR3 is 8 amino acids long. Germline CDR1 reads LGHDT; CDR2 reads YNNKEL (reference sequence). The germline V and J ends were trimmed by 6 bases and 11 bases, with 3 bases remaining between them. CDR3 residues: CASREQYF. The CDR3 region has the DNA TGTGCCAGCAGGGAGCAGTATTTT.

The chain uses TRBV18 and TRBJ2-5; D ambiguous. Germline-derived CDR1 and CDR2 are KGHSH and LQKENI. V dropped 2 bases and J dropped 4 bases, with 11 bases sitting between them. The CDR3 length is 14 residues. The DNA for the CDR3 is TGTGCCAGCTCACCAGACTCGGTCGGAGAGACCCAGTACTTC. It is translated as CASSPDSVGETQYF.

This clonotype has just a few counts. The chain has TRBV12-3 or TRBV12-4 and TRBJ2-3; a possible D gene is TRBD2 (6 bases). The V gene lost 3 bases and the J gene lost 2 bases, with 9 bases spanning the gap. CDR3 length equals 14 residues. The CDR3 sequence: CASSLEGPTDTQYF. The CDR3 DNA reads TGTGCCAGCAGTTTGGAGGGTCCCACAGATACGCAGTATTTT.